Each of the 25 T cell receptor beta chains below was sequenced from the same sample in a study of vaccination effects on CD4 cells after COVID-19. The authors isolated CD4+ T cells after around nine days of culture. Vaccination of participants consisted of two doses of either the BNT162b2 or mRNA-1273 vaccine. These receptors are not linked to any known antigen. This table comes from immunoSEQ multiplex PCR, and its TCRdb copy is limited to in-frame clones, with some not included. The table records about 73,000 clones, 65% to 80% of them present only once. Material: CD4+ T cells from PBMCs cultured without peptide, obtained after COVID-19 vaccination. The receptors come from a human donor who received a COVID-19 vaccine.

The table lists this clone with a few counts. This CDR3 reads CASSQFPGQGNSPLHF. As DNA, the CDR3 is TGTGCCAGCAGCCAATTTCCGGGACAGGGCAATTCACCCCTCCACTTT. This chain connects TRBV3-1 (or the pseudogene TRBV3-2) to TRBJ1-6; 9 bases are a match to TRBD1. Germline values: CDR1 LGHDT, CDR2 YNNKEL (reference sequence). The CDR3 consists of 16 residues. V shed 2 bases, J shed 7 bases, and the junction held 6 bases outside the gene matches.

This clone showed up just a few times. The chain has TRBV5-1 and TRBJ1-5; D might be TRBD1 (5 bases). V was pared by 4 bases and J by 4 bases, with 12 bases between. This CDR3 spans 14 amino acids. The V gene's germline CDR1 is SGHRS and CDR2 YFSETQ. In nucleotides, the CDR3 is TGCGCCAGCAGCCTGGGGGACGGTAATCAGCCCCAGCATTTT. Protein sequence: CASSLGDGNQPQHF.

The chain links TRBV2 to TRBJ1-5; weak D call: TRBD1 (5 bases). The CDR3 is 14 amino acids. Trimming removed 8 bases from V and 1 base from J, with 12 bases in between. Germline V gene lookup returns CDR1 SNHLY and CDR2 FYNNEI. The CDR3 here is CASASDSSNQPQHF. DNA for the CDR3: TGTGCCAGCGCCTCCGACAGCAGCAATCAGCCCCAGCATTTT.

This clone turned up a few times. The rearrangement uses TRBV19 and TRBJ1-1; D remains unclear. Trimming stripped 7 bases from V and 0 bases from J, with 9 bases between. This CDR3 comprises 13 residues. The germline V gene encodes CDR1 LNHDA and CDR2 SQIVND (reference sequence). The CDR3 nucleotides are TGTGCCAGTACGGTAACAATGAACACTGAAGCTTTCTTT. Its translation is CASTVTMNTEAFF.

The CDR3 DNA is TGCGCCAGTAAGGGACAGGGGGACTCCTACAATGAGCAGTTCTTC. Translating it yields CASKGQGDSYNEQFF. V gene TRBV5-1 combines with J gene TRBJ2-1; TRBD1 matches 11 bases. CDR1 SGHRS and CDR2 YFSETQ come from the germline V gene. J gave up 0 bases and V 8 bases, and 4 bases lay outside the gene matches. The CDR3 totals 15 residues.

The chain carries TRBV5-1 and TRBJ2-5, with 9 positions matching TRBD2. The CDR3 totals 17 residues. From germline, CDR1 is SGHRS and CDR2 YFSETQ. J was trimmed by 7 bases and V by 4 bases; bases with no gene match: 17. In DNA, the CDR3 is TGCGCCAGCAGCCGGACCTCTTCTAGCGGGGAGGGAGGGACCCAGTACTTC. Protein: CASSRTSSSGEGGTQYF.

The V call is TRBV24-1, the J call TRBJ2-5, with 8 bases that match TRBD2. With 4 bases clipped from V and 3 bases from J, the junction kept 15 bases outside the gene matches. Germline V CDR1 and CDR2: KGHDR, SFDVKD. The CDR3 length is 18 residues. CDR3 in amino acids: CATSDPDWKAGAKETQYF. DNA for the CDR3: TGTGCCACCAGTGACCCCGACTGGAAAGCGGGGGCCAAAGAGACCCAGTACTTC.

V and J are TRBV24-1 and TRBJ1-2; D might be TRBD1 (5 bases). This CDR3 is built from 14 residues. Trimming removed 3 bases from V and 0 bases from J, with 7 bases in between. Germline V gene data show CDR1 as KGHDR and CDR2 as SFDVKD. The chain's CDR3 is CATSDGAANYGYTF. The CDR3, as DNA: TGTGCCACCAGTGATGGGGCAGCTAACTATGGCTACACCTTC.

The chain links TRBV4-1 to TRBJ1-2; D gene ambiguous. The CDR3 spans 12 residues. Germline V gene lookup returns CDR1 MGHRA and CDR2 YSYEKL. Trimming left V 3 bases short and J 3 bases short, with 5 bases between. The CDR3 protein is CASSQPHYGYTF. The CDR3, as DNA: TGCGCCAGCAGCCAGCCCCACTATGGCTACACCTTC.

This chain links TRBV6-5 with TRBJ2-7, with D perhaps given as TRBD1 or TRBD2 (5 bases each). The CDR3 covers 13 residues. Trimming left V 2 bases short and J 9 bases short, with 14 bases between. Germline CDR1 is MNHEY and CDR2 is SVGAGI. The CDR3 DNA reads TGTGCCAGCAGTTACCGAGCCGAGGGGCGGCAGTACGTC. Protein product: CASSYRAEGRQYV.

V and J are TRBV6-5 and TRBJ1-6, with D maybe TRBD1 (6 bases). V was trimmed by 7 bases and J by 10 bases, leaving 14 bases between them. CDR3 length: 13 residues. The V gene's germline CDR1 is MNHEY and CDR2 SVGAGI. The CDR3 loop reads CASNGGAKSPLHF. In DNA form, the CDR3 reads TGTGCCAGCAATGGGGGGGCGAAATCACCCCTCCACTTT.

The V call is TRBV24-1, the J call TRBJ2-2, with TRBD1 identical over 9 bases. V gave up 3 bases and J gave up 5 bases; unmatched junction bases: 9. The length of the CDR3 is 17 residues. CDR1 is KGHDR, CDR2 SFDVKD, per germline. The CDR3 DNA reads as TGTGCCACCAGTGATACAGGGGGCAGGGGGGAAACCGGGGAGCTGTTTTTT. It yields the protein CATSDTGGRGETGELFF.

This clone has more than one count but fewer than ten. The chain couples TRBV5-4 to TRBJ1-1, with no clear D. This CDR3 has 15 amino acids. The germline V gene has CDR1 SGHNT and CDR2 YYREEE (reference sequence). Between the trimmed V and J ends, which lost 0 bases and 1 base, there was a span of 10 bases. The CDR3 sequence: CASSLVGDANTEAFF. CDR3 DNA: TGTGCCAGCAGCTTGGTGGGCGACGCGAACACTGAAGCTTTCTTT.

The CDR3 loop reads CASSDAGRDSGNTIYF. The CDR3 nucleotides read TGTGCCAGCAGTGACGCTGGACGGGACTCTGGAAACACCATATATTTT. The chain couples TRBV6-1 to TRBJ1-3; D gene uncertain. There are 16 residues in the CDR3. Germline-derived CDR1 and CDR2 are MNHNS and SASEGT. V lost 3 bases and J 0 bases, leaving 12 bases between the germline ends.

This clone was seen a few times. The chain has TRBV7-8 and TRBJ2-2; D call uncertain. V lost 4 bases and J lost 1, with 7 bases in between. The CDR3 runs to 14 residues. Germline V gene sequence: CDR1 SGHVS, CDR2 FQNEAQ. The CDR3 nucleotides are TGTGCCAGCAGCTACGCTAGGAACACCGGGGAGCTGTTTTTT. It specifies CASSYARNTGELFF.

A few counts support this clone. The chain is built from TRBV3-1 (or the pseudogene TRBV3-2) and TRBJ1-2; D gene unclear. The CDR3 extends over 15 amino acids. Germline lookup yields CDR1 LGHDT and CDR2 YNNKEL (reference sequence). V was trimmed by 1 base and J by 0 bases, leaving 9 bases between them. The CDR3 reads CASSQGHQANYGYTF. The CDR3 coding sequence is TGTGCCAGCAGCCAAGGACACCAAGCTAACTATGGCTACACCTTC.

This chain connects TRBV24-1 to TRBJ1-3; D not resolved. This CDR3 region has 15 residues. CDR1 and CDR2 from the germline V gene are KGHDR and SFDVKD. V was trimmed by 3 bases and J by 4 bases, leaving 12 bases between them. CDR3 in DNA: TGTGCCACCAGTGATCCCCTGGGTTCGGGAAACACCATATATTTT. It specifies CATSDPLGSGNTIYF.

The chain couples TRBV25-1 to TRBJ1-2; tentatively, D is TRBD1 (6 bases). There are 14 residues in the CDR3. Germline V CDR1 and CDR2: MGHDK, SYGVNS. Trimming left V 4 bases short and J 0 bases short, with 9 bases between. DNA of the CDR3: TGTGCCAGCAGTGGGACAGTCCCTAACTATGGCTACACCTTC. Its translation: CASSGTVPNYGYTF.

The chain combines TRBV5-6 with TRBJ1-5; no firm D call. V lost 0 bases and J 3 bases, leaving 7 bases between the germline ends. Germline V gene lookup returns CDR1 SGHDT and CDR2 YYEEEE. The CDR3 extends over 14 amino acids. CDR3 DNA sequence: TGTGCCAGCAGCTTGGGCAGCACCAATCAGCCCCAGCATTTT. It yields the protein CASSLGSTNQPQHF.

The V call is TRBV6-2 or TRBV6-3, the J call TRBJ1-1; a possible D gene is TRBD1 (6 bases). Germline V gives CDR1 MNHEY, CDR2 SVGEGT. V lost 10 bases and J lost 5, with 26 bases in between. The CDR3 spans 16 residues. The CDR3 region has the DNA TGTGCCATCACCCCTCCTCAGGGGAGGCGACCAACTGAAGCTTTCTTT. It translates to CAITPPQGRRPTEAFF.

The V and J genes are TRBV4-1 and TRBJ2-3, with 11 bases that match TRBD2. The V gene end was trimmed by 4 bases and the J gene end by 5 bases; junction bases not matched to a gene: 5. This CDR3 is 15 amino acids long. Germline lookup yields CDR1 MGHRA and CDR2 YSYEKL. The CDR3 coding sequence is TGCGCCAGCAGCCCTATAGCGGGGGGGCGAGATACGCAGTATTTT. This encodes CASSPIAGGRDTQYF.

This rearrangement joins TRBV5-1 to TRBJ2-5, with D perhaps TRBD1 (6 bases). Trimming took off 0 bases at V and 0 bases at J, with 12 bases between the two ends. Germline V CDR1 and CDR2: SGHRS, YFSETQ. The CDR3 length is 16 residues. CDR3 nucleotides: TGCGCCAGCAGCTTGGCCCCGGGACAAAACCAAGAGACCCAGTACTTC. Protein product: CASSLAPGQNQETQYF.

This rearrangement joins TRBV11-2 to TRBJ2-7; no clear D. The CDR3 has 17 amino acids. The ends were cut back, 0 bases at V and 3 bases at J, with 18 bases in the middle. Germline CDR1 and CDR2: SGHAT and FQNNGV. CDR3 sequence reads: CASSLDSRKGYVYEQYV. The CDR3 DNA reads TGTGCCAGCAGCTTAGATTCGCGAAAGGGTTATGTCTACGAGCAGTACGTC.

The chain employs TRBV19 and TRBJ1-3; no clear D. Trimming removed 6 bases from V and 3 bases from J, with 15 bases in between. The CDR3 covers 15 residues. Per germline, CDR1 LNHDA and CDR2 SQIVND (reference sequence). The CDR3: CASSSRALVGNTIYF. CDR3 bases: TGTGCCAGTAGCTCCAGAGCTCTGGTTGGAAACACCATATATTTT.

This clone was observed a few times. The J gene is TRBJ1-6, the V gene TRBV25-1, with D maybe TRBD1 (5 bases). From germline, CDR1 is MGHDK and CDR2 SYGVNS. The CDR3 is 13 residues long. Trimming pared 5 bases from V and 10 bases from J, leaving 12 bases between. This chain's CDR3 is CASSRAGHSPLHF. In DNA form, the CDR3 reads TGTGCCAGCAGTCGAGCAGGGCACTCACCCCTCCACTTT.